Following are 18 T cell receptor beta chains from one sample sequenced in a study of blood T cell repertoires in COVID-19 (dated by TCRdb to about 2020). The method was the immunoSEQ multiplex PCR assay. Here the immuneACCESS table is served through TCRdb, limited to in-frame sequences with V and J called. Missing clones are a known gap in these copies; in checked studies unresolved V genes cover under half, and the rest lacks a known reason. This sample holds some 76,000 clones; over 75% were observed only once. The ten largest clonotypes hold around 10% of the sample. Sequencing was done on a sample of peripheral blood. The origin of the receptors is a man aged 45-65 years with acute or convalescent COVID-19.

The chain couples TRBV6-2 or TRBV6-3 to TRBJ1-2; D unclear. CDR1 is MNHEY, CDR2 SVGEGT, per germline. Trimming cost V 5 bases and J 7 bases, with 26 bases left between them. The CDR3 consists of 17 residues. CDR3 DNA: TGTGCCAGCAGTGGATTTGGGTTAGGTGGAGGCGTCAGTGGCTACACCTTC. Translating gives CASSGFGLGGGVSGYTF.

The chain joins TRBV5-1 to TRBJ1-1; D is perhaps TRBD1 (6 bases). The CDR3 covers 16 residues. Germline values: CDR1 SGHRS, CDR2 YFSETQ. V lost 2 bases and J lost 4, with 18 bases in between. In DNA form, the CDR3 reads TGCGCCAGCAGCTTTGGTGTCAGGGGAGAAGGCACTGAAGCTTTCTTT. Translation gives CASSFGVRGEGTEAFF.

This clone was counted between two and nine times. The genes are TRBV6-5 and TRBJ1-6, with D hard to call. The CDR3 length is 14 residues. Germline V gene lookup returns CDR1 MNHEY and CDR2 SVGAGI. V was trimmed by 7 bases and J by 6 bases, leaving 13 bases between them. The CDR3 reads CASNSGEFNSPLHF. DNA of the CDR3: TGTGCCAGCAATAGTGGAGAGTTTAATTCACCCCTCCACTTT.

The V gene is TRBV2, the J gene TRBJ2-3, with 7 bases aligning to TRBD2. The CDR3 length is 15 residues. Unmatched junction bases numbered 5, after V lost 3 bases and J lost 2 bases. CDR1 and CDR2 (germline): SNHLY, FYNNEI. The CDR3 DNA reads as TGTGCCAGCAGTGAGGACGGGGGGACCACAGATACGCAGTATTTT. Amino acids: CASSEDGGTTDTQYF.

This chain uses TRBV13 with TRBJ2-7; 10 nucleotides line up with TRBD1. Trimming removed 4 bases from V and 0 bases from J; junction bases left unmatched: 0. This CDR3 has 14 residues. CDR1 is PRHDT, CDR2 FYEKMQ, per germline (reference sequence). The CDR3 loop reads CASSWTGGSYEQYF. DNA for the CDR3: TGTGCCAGCAGCTGGACAGGGGGCTCCTACGAGCAGTACTTC. Looking up the rest from reference TRBV13 and TRBJ2-7 gives the full variable domain: AAGVIQSPRHLIKEKRETATLKCYPIPRHDTVYWYQQGPGQDPQFLISFYEKMQSDKGSIPDRFSAQQFSDYHSELNMSSLELGDSALYFCASSWTGGSYEQYFGPGTRLTVT.

The chain couples TRBV19 to TRBJ2-3, with 7 bases that match TRBD1. V was clipped by 6 bases and J by 3 bases; unmatched bases: 6. The CDR3 has 14 amino acids. Looked up from germline, CDR1 is LNHDA and CDR2 is SQIVND (reference sequence). The CDR3 DNA reads as TGTGCCAGTAGCGGCCAGGGGGAGACAGATACGCAGTATTTT. This translates into CASSGQGETDTQYF.

The V gene is TRBV5-4, the J gene TRBJ1-4; 9 bases line up with TRBD1. Germline CDR1 is SGHNT and CDR2 is YYREEE (reference sequence). The CDR3 runs to 15 residues. V dropped 4 bases and J dropped 8; count of bases not matched to a gene: 9. The CDR3 protein is CASSTGQGRREKLFF. DNA for the CDR3: TGTGCCAGCAGCACGGGACAGGGAAGGCGGGAAAAACTGTTTTTT.

The chain combines TRBV11-2 with TRBJ2-5, with TRBD1 identical over 11 bases. From germline, CDR1 is SGHAT and CDR2 FQNNGV. This CDR3 is 15 amino acids long. V was clipped by 5 bases and J by 5 bases; unmatched bases: 7. The CDR3 region is CASSSGTGGEETQYF. The CDR3 DNA sequence: TGTGCCAGCAGCAGCGGGACAGGGGGTGAGGAGACCCAGTACTTC. Looking up the rest from reference TRBV11-2 and TRBJ2-5 gives the full variable domain: EAGVAQSPRYKIIEKRQSVAFWCNPISGHATLYWYQQILGQGPKLLIQFQNNGVVDDSQLPKDRFSAERLKGVDSTLKIQPAKLEDSAVYLCASSSGTGGEETQYFGPGTRLLVL.

The chain combines TRBV9 with TRBJ1-5; a weak D match, TRBD1 (5 bases). Germline loops: CDR1 SGDLS, CDR2 YYNGEE. The ends were cut back, 0 bases at V and 0 bases at J, with 7 bases in the middle. This CDR3 region has 15 residues. The DNA for the CDR3 is TGTGCCAGCAGCGTAGAAGGGGATAGCAATCAGCCCCAGCATTTT. Translated, it gives CASSVEGDSNQPQHF.

The chain is built from TRBV28 and TRBJ2-1; 13 bases line up with TRBD2. The CDR3 length is 16 residues. V was pared by 5 bases and J by 12 bases, with 13 bases of the junction left unmatched. Germline CDR1 is MDHEN and CDR2 is SYDVKM. This chain's CDR3 is CASSTHTSGRASGQFF. CDR3 in DNA: TGTGCCAGCAGTACCCATACTAGCGGGAGGGCCTCGGGGCAGTTCTTC.

In its sample, this clone was seen once. V usage is TRBV15 and J usage is TRBJ2-5, with D tentatively TRBD2 (5 bases). Trimming took off 6 bases at V and 1 base at J, with 12 bases between the two ends. CDR1 and CDR2 from the germline V gene are LNHNV and YYDKDF (reference sequence). The CDR3 has 14 residues. CDR3: CATSRTWGQETQYF. CDR3 bases: TGTGCCACCAGTAGGACTTGGGGCCAAGAGACCCAGTACTTC.

V gene TRBV19 combines with J gene TRBJ1-1; 9 bases line up with TRBD1. Germline V CDR1 and CDR2: LNHDA, SQIVND (reference sequence). This CDR3 is built from 16 residues. V dropped 5 bases and J dropped 4; count of bases not matched to a gene: 11. In DNA form, the CDR3 reads TGTGCCAGTAGTCTATCAAACAGGGGGCCCGGCACTGAAGCTTTCTTT. It codes for CASSLSNRGPGTEAFF.

V is TRBV18 and J is TRBJ2-2; tentative D call: TRBD2 (5 bases). V was trimmed by 8 bases and J by 1 base, leaving 23 bases between them. CDR3 length equals 18 residues. Per germline, CDR1 KGHSH and CDR2 LQKENI. The CDR3 region has the DNA TGTGCCAGCCCCCAGAGGGCAGGCCCGACAATGAACACCGGGGAGCTGTTTTTT. It translates to CASPQRAGPTMNTGELFF.

The J gene is TRBJ2-5, the V gene TRBV4-1, with TRBD2 as a possible D gene (6 bases). Germline V gene data show CDR1 as MGHRA and CDR2 as YSYEKL. Trimming shortened V by 7 bases and J by 5 bases, and 23 bases separated the two germline ends. The CDR3 spans 16 residues. The CDR3 DNA reads as TGCGCCAGCAAGGAGGGGTCCGGGCTGGGTAGTGAGACCCAGTACTTC. This sequence encodes CASKEGSGLGSETQYF.

The genes are TRBV6-2 or TRBV6-3 and TRBJ2-7; 7 nucleotides align to TRBD1. This CDR3 contains 16 residues. Germline V gene sequence: CDR1 MNHEY, CDR2 SVGEGT. V lost 0 bases and J lost 1; bases outside the gene matches: 6. In DNA, the CDR3 is TGTGCCAGCAGTTACTCGAGAGGGACAGTTTCCTACGAGCAGTACTTC. Its translation is CASSYSRGTVSYEQYF.

The chain combines TRBV7-3 with TRBJ2-1, with TRBD2 matching 8 bases. The CDR3 loop spans 16 amino acids. Germline V lookup: CDR1 SGHTA, CDR2 FQGTGA. The junction had 7 bases not matched to a gene; V was cut back by 2 bases and J by 4 bases. Here the CDR3 DNA reads TGTGCCAGCAGCTTATTCGCGGGAGGTCTTTACAATGAGCAGTTCTTC. This gives the protein CASSLFAGGLYNEQFF. Complete variable domain (other parts from reference TRBV7-3 and TRBJ2-1): GAGVSQTPSNKVTEKGKYVELRCDPISGHTALYWYRQSLGQGPEFLIYFQGTGAADDSGLPNDRFFAVRPEGSVSTLKIQRTERGDSAVYLCASSLFAGGLYNEQFFGPGTRLTVL.

The chain employs TRBV4-2 and TRBJ1-5; D remains ambiguous. CDR1 and CDR2 from the germline V gene are LGHNA and YNFKEQ. The CDR3 sequence is 14 residues long. Trimming shortened V by 0 bases and J by 7 bases, and 10 bases separated the two germline ends. The CDR3 coding sequence is TGTGCCAGCAGCCAAGAGTTATCCGGGCAGCCCCAGCATTTT. This codes for CASSQELSGQPQHF.

The chain employs TRBV7-2 and TRBJ1-1; 10 bases agree with TRBD1. V trimming: 5 bases; J trimming: 6 bases; junction bases outside the gene matches: 6. The germline gives CDR1 SGHTA, CDR2 FQGNSA. The CDR3 is 14 residues long. The CDR3: CASSIRQGAAEAFF. CDR3 nucleotide sequence: TGTGCCAGCAGCATACGACAGGGGGCTGCTGAAGCTTTCTTT.